This T cell receptor beta chain was obtained from a study of identical twins. Findings of the study overall: Modeled out-of-frame TCR alpha sharing in monozygotic twins fell below observed levels. A lower insertion count was a feature of abundant cord blood beta clonotypes, with no such feature in memory repertoires. Compared with unrelated sharing, twin-shared out-of-frame alpha sequences had more low-probability sequences.

Via MiXCR, TCRdb re-called the 5' RACE reads, giving one row per CDR3 protein. The sample carries about 240,000 distinct CDR3 sequences, 10% to 13% recorded once. This clonotype was detected only a few times. The antigen is undetermined. The trim removed 4 bases at V and 5 bases at J, leaving 9 bases unmatched. The CDR3 is made up of 15 amino acids. The V gene's germline CDR1 is MDHEN and CDR2 SYDVKM. Sequences were obtained from memory T cells sorted from blood. The receptor was isolated from a man in his fifties or sixties in good health. This chain links TRBV28 with TRBJ1-2, with 8 bases identical to TRBD1. CDR3 residues: CASSSRGRWVYGYTF. Written as DNA, the CDR3 is TGTGCCAGCAGTTCCAGGGGGCGCTGGGTATATGGCTACACCTTC.